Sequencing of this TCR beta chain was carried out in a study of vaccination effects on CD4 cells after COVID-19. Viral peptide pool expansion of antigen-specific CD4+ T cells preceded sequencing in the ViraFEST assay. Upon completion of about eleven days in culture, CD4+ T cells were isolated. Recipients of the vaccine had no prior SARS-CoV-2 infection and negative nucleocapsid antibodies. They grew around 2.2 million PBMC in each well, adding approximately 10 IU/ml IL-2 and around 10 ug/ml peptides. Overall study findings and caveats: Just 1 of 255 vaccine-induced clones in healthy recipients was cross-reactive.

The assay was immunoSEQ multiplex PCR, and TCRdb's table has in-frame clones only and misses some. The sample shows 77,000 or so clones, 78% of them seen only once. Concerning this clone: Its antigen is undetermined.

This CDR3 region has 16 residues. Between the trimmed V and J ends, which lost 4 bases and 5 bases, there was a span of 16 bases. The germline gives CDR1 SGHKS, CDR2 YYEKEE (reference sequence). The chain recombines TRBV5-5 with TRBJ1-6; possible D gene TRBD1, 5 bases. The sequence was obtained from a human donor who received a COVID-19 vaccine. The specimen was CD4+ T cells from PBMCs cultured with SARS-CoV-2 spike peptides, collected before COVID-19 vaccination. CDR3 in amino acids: CASSHTRQLNNSPLHF. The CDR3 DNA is TGTGCCAGCAGCCACACTCGACAGCTTAATAATTCACCCCTCCACTTT.